These T cell receptor beta chains were read from a single sample in a study of beta chain features in type 1 diabetes. Profiled with immunoSEQ multiplex PCR; TCRdb holds only in-frame clones, not every one. The profile shows some 900,000 clones, 17% of them singletons. The sequencing sample was made of naive CD4+ T cells from blood. The receptor source for this set is a woman younger than 30 in good health. Both conserved end residues are part of each CDR3. Size values are once, few and many counts, or a class for expanded clones, and some rows have none.

v_gene: TRBV28; abundance: -; CDR3aa: CASKGGYTEAFF
v_gene: TRBV28; abundance: few; CDR3aa: CASSLWEGANVLTF
v_gene: TRBV4-3; abundance: -; CDR3aa: CASSQERGGPFFYHGELFF
v_gene: TRBV7-2; abundance: few; CDR3aa: CASSLELPGTDTQYF
v_gene: TRBV4-1; abundance: -; CDR3aa: CASSQEAQVYGYTF
v_gene: TRBV11-2; abundance: few; CDR3aa: CASSLTSGSGEQYF
v_gene: TRBV15; abundance: few; CDR3aa: CATSRVAYNEQFF
v_gene: TRBV10-3; abundance: few; CDR3aa: CAIGTSGYNEQFF
v_gene: TRBV15; abundance: -; CDR3aa: CATSRDPGGTEAFF
v_gene: TRBV18; abundance: -; CDR3aa: CASSPLPGSDEQYF
v_gene: TRBV6-6; abundance: few; CDR3aa: CASSYSTGGDTQYF
v_gene: TRBV9; abundance: few; CDR3aa: CASSPTPIAKNIQYF
v_gene: TRBV18; abundance: few; CDR3aa: CASHRQQETQYF
v_gene: TRBV15; abundance: -; CDR3aa: CATSRADLSSYEQYF
v_gene: TRBV4-3; abundance: -; CDR3aa: CASSQTGTREETQYF
v_gene: TRBV7-9; abundance: -; CDR3aa: CAIQTLRQGAREAQYF
v_gene: TRBV4-2; abundance: few; CDR3aa: CASSPHRGYGETQYF
v_gene: TRBV27; abundance: few; CDR3aa: CASRLQGGPQHF
v_gene: TRBV5-6; abundance: -; CDR3aa: CASSFRTSGTPGDEQFF